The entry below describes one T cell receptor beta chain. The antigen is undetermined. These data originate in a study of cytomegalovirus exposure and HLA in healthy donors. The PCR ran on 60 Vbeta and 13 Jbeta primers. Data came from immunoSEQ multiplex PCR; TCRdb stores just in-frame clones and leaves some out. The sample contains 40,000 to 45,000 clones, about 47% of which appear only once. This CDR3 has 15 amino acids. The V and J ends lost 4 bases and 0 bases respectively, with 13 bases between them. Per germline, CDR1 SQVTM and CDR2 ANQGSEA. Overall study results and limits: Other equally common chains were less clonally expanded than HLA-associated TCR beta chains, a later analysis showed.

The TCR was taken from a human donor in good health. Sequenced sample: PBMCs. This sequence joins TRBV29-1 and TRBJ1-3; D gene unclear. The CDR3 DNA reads TGCAGCGTTGTGCCCGGGTCCAACTCTGGAAACACCATATATTTT. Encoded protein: CSVVPGSNSGNTIYF.